This T cell receptor (beta chain) originates from a study of CD8+CD57+ T cells in acquired aplastic anemia. Study-wide background: Each DNA sample taken from sorted CD4+ and CD8+ cells came to approximately 3 ug on average. Study observations and caveats: The study found no significant CD8+ Simpson's diversity difference between patients and controls.

For CDR3 and TCR beta VDJ profiling, genomic DNA was the template used. TCRdb used MiXCR to reprocess the reads, holding one entry per CDR3 protein. The sample holds about 260,000 distinct CDR3 sequences; less than 85% are singletons and the top ten take about two fifths. In regard to this clonotype: The antigen is not known.

All sequencing subjects had displayed CD8+CD57+ cell expansion on flow cytometry. This CDR3 region has 13 residues. Germline V gene data show CDR1 as SGHNT and CDR2 as YENEEA. Trimming stripped 6 bases from V and 6 bases from J, with 14 bases between. The J gene is TRBJ2-5, the V gene TRBV11-3, with no clear D. Sequenced material: sorted CD4+, CD8+, or CD8+CD57+ T cells (not recorded which) from PBMCs. This TCR derives from a human donor with aplastic anemia. CDR3 DNA sequence: TGTGCCAGCAGTTTTCGGACGGAAAAGACCCAGTACTTC. Residues: CASSFRTEKTQYF.